This T cell receptor beta chain was sequenced in a study of metastatic and nonmetastatic thyroid tumors. For the study at large: For malignant and benign thyroid patients, tumor or nodule tissue and blood were the sources whose repertoires were compared.

In the authors' methods: Built for papillary thyroid cancer, a distant-metastasis classifier drew on CDR3 differences across clinicopathological groups. Through MiXCR, TCRdb re-clonotyped the PCR reads. TCRdb, not the authors, supplied the V and J calls. The sample gives some 14,000 clones, roughly a third of which show up once; about 11% is in the top ten. Treatment of any kind had been given to no patient before thyroid surgery. Study outcomes and limitations: A significant increase in TCR beta diversity was reportedly seen in malignant thyroid tumors relative to benign nodules, in blood and tumor.

Germline values: CDR1 DFQATT, CDR2 SNEGSKA (reference sequence). With 1 base removed from V and 2 bases from J, the gap between germline ends came to 11 bases. The length of the CDR3 is 14 residues. Ten or more counts support this clone. The antigen is undetermined. The sequence was obtained from a male donor with papillary thyroid cancer or a benign thyroid nodule (not recorded which). Some clones in this sample may be carry-over from other donors' samples. This chain links TRBV20-1 with TRBJ1-2; D is ambiguous. The sample was tumor tissue. Here the CDR3 DNA reads TGCAGTGCTAGAGGGGCAGGTTTGAACTATGGCTACACCTTC. Translation: CSARGAGLNYGYTF.